These 26 T cell receptor beta chains were all obtained from the same sample, sequenced in a study of blood T cell repertoires in COVID-19. Repertoires were generated with immunoSEQ multiplex PCR, while TCRdb's copy carries only in-frame clones and drops some. The repertoire holds 150,000 to 200,000 clones, with approximately 86% as singletons. The sample taken for sequencing was peripheral blood. The origin of the receptors is a woman of 80 years or more with COVID-19, enrolled during active disease.

V and J are TRBV11-2 and TRBJ1-6; no reliable D call. This CDR3 spans 16 amino acids. Germline V CDR1 and CDR2: SGHAT, FQNNGV. Trimming removed 3 bases from V and 9 bases from J, with 18 bases in between. The CDR3 DNA reads TGTGCCAGCAGCTTTTTCGATGGCCGAGGGCTTTCACCCCTCCACTTT. This gives the protein CASSFFDGRGLSPLHF.

The chain uses TRBV5-1 and TRBJ2-2; D is unclear. The CDR3 extends over 11 amino acids. Germline assignment: CDR1 SGHRS and CDR2 YFSETQ. Trimming took off 1 base at V and 8 bases at J, with 3 bases between the two ends. The CDR3 is CASSLPGELFF. In nucleotides, the CDR3 is TGCGCCAGCAGCTTGCCGGGGGAGCTGTTTTTT. The whole variable domain, filled in from reference TRBV5-1 and TRBJ2-2, reads KAGVTQTPRYLIKTRGQQVTLSCSPISGHRSVSWYQQTPGQGLQFLFEYFSETQRNKGNFPGRFSGRQFSNSRSEMNVSTLELGDSALYLCASSLPGELFFGEGSRLTVL.

The V and J genes are TRBV27 and TRBJ2-1; 10 bases line up with TRBD2. Trimming cost V 3 bases and J 10 bases; bases outside gene matches: 9. Germline CDR1 and CDR2: MNHEY and SMNVEV (reference sequence). The CDR3 spans 15 residues. The CDR3 bases are TGTGCCAGCAGTTTGCCTAGCGGGAGTTCTTACGAGCAGTTCTTC. It is translated as CASSLPSGSSYEQFF.

This clone occurred once. The chain combines TRBV18 with TRBJ2-1; TRBD2 matches 7 bases. V dropped 3 bases and J dropped 9; count of bases not matched to a gene: 5. The CDR3 covers 13 residues. The V gene's germline CDR1 is KGHSH and CDR2 LQKENI. CDR3 residues: CASSPASGGEQFF. The CDR3 nucleotides read TGTGCCAGCTCACCGGCGTCGGGGGGTGAGCAGTTCTTC.

This clone was picked up many times. The CDR3 sequence: CASSLPTGGQPQHF. In DNA, the CDR3 is TGTGCCAGCAGCTTGCCGACAGGGGGTCAGCCCCAGCATTTT. This rearrangement joins TRBV5-8 to TRBJ1-5; TRBD1 matches 9 bases. V lost 1 base and J lost 6; bases outside the gene matches: 2. Germline V gene sequence: CDR1 SGHTS, CDR2 YDEGEE. The CDR3 totals 14 residues.

As for this clone: This sample also contains other DNA sequences that code for the same CDR3. The rearrangement links TRBV29-1 to TRBJ1-1, with a tentative D call TRBD1 (5 bases). The CDR3 contains 12 residues. The V end lost 7 bases, the J end lost 4 bases, and 13 bases lay between the germline ends. Germline V gene lookup returns CDR1 SQVTM and CDR2 ANQGSEA. CDR3 nucleotides: TGCAGCGGGAGAACGGGGGGCACTGAAGCTTTCTTT. Encoded protein: CSGRTGGTEAFF.

The CDR3 region has the DNA TGTGCCAGCAGCTCGACGGGACAGGAATTAATAAATTCACCCCTCCACTTT. Translated: CASSSTGQELINSPLHF. This sequence joins TRBV5-6 and TRBJ1-6, with 8 bases matching TRBD1. V trimming: 3 bases; J trimming: 7 bases; junction bases outside the gene matches: 12. CDR1 is SGHDT, CDR2 YYEEEE, per germline. CDR3 length equals 17 residues.

The rearrangement links TRBV6-5 to TRBJ1-3, with D maybe TRBD1 (6 bases). This CDR3 has 15 residues. The V end lost 0 bases, the J end lost 1 base, and 7 bases lay between the germline ends. CDR1 and CDR2 from the germline V gene are MNHEY and SVGAGI. CDR3 sequence (DNA): TGTGCCAGCAGTTACTCGGGGACATCTGGAAACACCATATATTTT. Residues: CASSYSGTSGNTIYF.

V gene TRBV14 combines with J gene TRBJ2-7; maybe TRBD1 (6 bases). Germline V gene sequence: CDR1 SGHDN, CDR2 FVKESK. The CDR3 has 15 residues. V lost 1 base, J lost 6 bases, and 16 bases lay in between. This chain's CDR3 is CASSQAGTRASEQYF. The CDR3 nucleotides read TGTGCCAGCAGCCAAGCCGGGACACGAGCCTCCGAGCAGTACTTC. Together with reference TRBV14 and TRBJ2-7, the CDR3 gives the full variable domain: EAGVTQFPSHSVIEKGQTVTLRCDPISGHDNLYWYRRVMGKEIKFLLHFVKESKQDESGMPNNRFLAERTGGTYSTLKVQPAELEDSGVYFCASSQAGTRASEQYFGPGTRLTVT.

V and J are TRBV9 and TRBJ2-7; D gene uncertain. V was shortened by 4 bases and J by 9 bases, with 26 bases between the two germline ends. CDR1 and CDR2 from the germline V gene are SGDLS and YYNGEE. The CDR3 is 16 amino acids. CDR3 nucleotides: TGTGCCAGCAGCCCCAGCAATACGCAGACCTACGCAGGGCAGTACTTC. Amino acid sequence: CASSPSNTQTYAGQYF. The entire variable domain, with the rest obtained from reference TRBV9 and TRBJ2-7, is as follows: DSGVTQTPKHLITATGQRVTLRCSPRSGDLSVYWYQQSLDQGLQFLIQYYNGEERAKGNILERFSAQQFPDLHSELNLSSLELGDSALYFCASSPSNTQTYAGQYFGPGTRLTVT.

Remarks on this clone: Its ends do not fully match the called genes, so a read error is possible. V gene TRBV13 combines with J gene TRBJ1-1; the match to TRBD1 covers 8 bases. Germline assignment: CDR1 PRHDT and CDR2 FYEKMQ (reference sequence). This CDR3 has 14 amino acids. CDR3 protein: CASSVGQGNTEAFF. CDR3 DNA sequence: TGTGCCAGCAGCGTAGGACAGGGAAACACTGAAGCTTTCTTT.

The chain couples TRBV6-6 to TRBJ2-2; TRBD1 agrees at 7 bases. Germline V CDR1 and CDR2: MNHNY, SVGAGI (reference sequence). The CDR3 spans 15 residues. Trimming at V came to 2 bases and at J to 1 base, leaving 1 base not matched to a gene. In DNA form, the CDR3 reads TGTGCCAGCAGTTACGCAGGGGGGAACACCGGGGAGCTGTTTTTT. Amino acids: CASSYAGGNTGELFF.

This sequence joins TRBV7-8 and TRBJ1-1; weak D call: TRBD1 (5 bases). CDR3 length equals 14 residues. CDR1 and CDR2 from the germline V gene are SGHVS and FQNEAQ. V lost 2 bases and J 4 bases, leaving 11 bases between the germline ends. The CDR3 DNA is TGTGCCAGCAGCTTAACCCCCAGGGTCACTGAAGCTTTCTTT. This encodes CASSLTPRVTEAFF.

The genes are TRBV2 and TRBJ1-2, with a tentative D call TRBD1 (6 bases). Germline CDR1 reads SNHLY; CDR2 reads FYNNEI. This CDR3 contains 13 residues. V shed 4 bases and J shed 3 bases, with 9 bases lying between them. CDR3 in amino acids: CASSVGGDYGYTF. CDR3 bases: TGTGCCAGCAGTGTTGGGGGCGACTATGGCTACACCTTC.

This chain links TRBV3-1 (or the pseudogene TRBV3-2) with TRBJ1-2; D is unclear. V lost 4 bases to trimming and J lost 3 bases, with 9 bases between them. This CDR3 region has 13 residues. Germline V gene sequence: CDR1 LGHDT, CDR2 YNNKEL (reference sequence). The CDR3 here is CASSPQMHYGYTF. The DNA for the CDR3 is TGTGCCAGCAGCCCGCAGATGCACTATGGCTACACCTTC.

This clone was detected only a few times. Other nucleotide sequences from this sample produce the same CDR3. This chain joins TRBV2 and TRBJ1-2; D is possibly TRBD1 (5 bases). Per the germline V gene, CDR1 is SNHLY and CDR2 is FYNNEI. Trimming shortened V by 4 bases and J by 4 bases, and 7 bases separated the two germline ends. This CDR3 is 12 amino acids long. The CDR3 nucleotides are TGTGCCAGCAGTGCAGGGTCCTATGGCTACACCTTC. Translation: CASSAGSYGYTF.

The chain employs TRBV4-2 and TRBJ2-7, with TRBD1 matching over 10 bases. The CDR3 consists of 16 residues. Germline loops: CDR1 LGHNA, CDR2 YNFKEQ. V lost 2 bases to trimming and J lost 6 bases; unmatched junction nucleotides: 10. The CDR3 here is CASSQPGTGAFREQYF. The CDR3 nucleotides are TGTGCCAGCAGCCAACCAGGGACAGGGGCTTTTCGCGAGCAGTACTTC.

This clone was picked up one time. The chain links TRBV20-1 to TRBJ1-2; D remains unclear. From germline, CDR1 is DFQATT and CDR2 SNEGSKA (reference sequence). V was cut by 3 bases and J by 4 bases, with 6 bases left in between. This CDR3 spans 11 amino acids. CDR3 nucleotide sequence: TGCAGTGCTAGCCGGGGCTATGGCTACACCTTC. Translating it yields CSASRGYGYTF.

The V and J genes are TRBV6-2 or TRBV6-3 and TRBJ2-7; D remains unclear. V was cut by 0 bases and J by 0 bases, with 9 bases left in between. This CDR3 region has 15 residues. CDR1 is MNHEY, CDR2 SVGEGT, per germline. The CDR3 sequence is CASSYSPSFSYEQYF. The DNA for the CDR3 is TGTGCCAGCAGTTACTCCCCGTCGTTCTCCTACGAGCAGTACTTC.

The rearrangement uses TRBV11-1 and TRBJ2-5, with TRBD1 matching over 7 bases. CDR1 is SGHAT and CDR2 is FQDESV in the germline V gene (reference sequence). The CDR3 contains 12 residues. V lost 6 bases and J lost 4; bases outside the gene matches: 2. DNA for the CDR3: TGTGCCAGCAGTCGGGACAGAGAGACCCAGTACTTC. The encoded protein is CASSRDRETQYF.

This clone has a count of ten or more. The J gene is TRBJ2-7, the V gene TRBV7-8; 10 nucleotides agree with TRBD1. Germline V lookup: CDR1 SGHVS, CDR2 FQNEAQ. The CDR3 consists of 14 residues. V trimming: 5 bases; J trimming: 7 bases; junction bases outside the gene matches: 8. CDR3 nucleotides: TGTGCCAGCAGCCCGAGGACAGGGGGTCAAGAGCAGTACTTC. It is translated as CASSPRTGGQEQYF.

The V call is TRBV3-1 (or the pseudogene TRBV3-2), the J call TRBJ2-3; TRBD2 matches at 10 bases. This CDR3 spans 12 amino acids. J lost 10 bases, V lost 7 bases, and 5 bases had no gene match. CDR1 is LGHDT and CDR2 is YNNKEL in the germline V gene (reference sequence). The CDR3 DNA follows: TGTGCCAGCAAACCAGCGGGAGGGCCGCAGTATTTT. Translating it yields CASKPAGGPQYF.

This chain joins TRBV7-9 and TRBJ1-1, with TRBD1 matching over 7 bases. The CDR3 length is 11 residues. V gave up 4 bases and J gave up 8 bases; unmatched junction bases: 1. Germline CDR1 SEHNR, CDR2 FQNEAQ (reference sequence). The CDR3 reads CASSSDREAFF. As DNA, the CDR3 is TGTGCCAGCAGCTCGGACAGGGAAGCTTTCTTT. Full variable domain (rest looked up from reference TRBV7-9 and TRBJ1-1): DTGVSQNPRHKITKRGQNVTFRCDPISEHNRLYWYRQTLGQGPEFLTYFQNEAQLEKSRLLSDRFSAERPKGSFSTLEIQRTEQGDSAMYLCASSSDREAFFGQGTRLTVV.

The rearrangement links TRBV19 to TRBJ2-2; 7 bases map to TRBD2. The CDR3 totals 16 residues. The V gene's germline CDR1 is LNHDA and CDR2 SQIVND (reference sequence). The V gene end was trimmed by 9 bases and the J gene end by 1 base; junction bases not matched to a gene: 11. The CDR3 DNA follows: TGTGCCAGCGAGGCGCTAGCGGCCCGGAACACCGGGGAGCTGTTTTTT. This codes for CASEALAARNTGELFF.

This chain links TRBV7-8 with TRBJ1-6; 7 nucleotides match TRBD1. The CDR3 totals 15 residues. CDR1 and CDR2 (germline): SGHVS, FQNEAQ. V shed 5 bases, J shed 3 bases, and the junction held 4 bases outside the gene matches. Here the CDR3 reads CASSVQGNYNSPLHF. The CDR3 nucleotides read TGTGCCAGCAGCGTACAGGGGAACTATAATTCACCCCTCCACTTT.

This clone was observed once. The V gene is TRBV11-2, the J gene TRBJ2-1; D perhaps matches TRBD2 (5 bases). The V gene's germline CDR1 is SGHAT and CDR2 FQNNGV. This CDR3 spans 14 amino acids. Trimming shortened V by 8 bases and J by 2 bases, and 13 bases separated the two germline ends. CDR3 nucleotide sequence: TGTGCCAGCGCGTGGGCGGGCGCCTACAATGAGCAGTTCTTC. The encoded protein is CASAWAGAYNEQFF.